This TCR beta chain was recorded in a study of blood T cells in healthy people across ages. Study background: Template switching retrieved approximately one barcoded beta molecule for each two T cells. Study results and limitations: Researchers deemed the diversity estimates from one million T cells underestimates.

This clonotype was counted a single time. What it binds is unknown. A much bigger clone sits one base away, suggesting this may be a read error. Isolated PBMCs totaled at least 7 million in each sample. Total RNA was extracted at no less than 5 micrograms per sample. A sample-barcoded 5' primer and a J-beta primer mix were used in a second PCR of about 6 to 11 cycles. Each CDR3 protein is one row after TCRdb ran MiXCR on the 5' RACE reads. The sample comprises more than 800,000 distinct CDR3 sequences, less than 35% of which are singletons, and approximately 15% rests with the top ten. The V and J ends lost 5 bases and 6 bases, in that order; junction bases with no gene match: 7. Germline V gene lookup returns CDR1 MDHEN and CDR2 SYDVKM. The CDR3 consists of 15 residues.

The source material was blood. The source is a woman aged 80 or older in good health. This chain joins TRBV28 and TRBJ2-1; 10 nucleotides align to TRBD2. CDR3 in amino acids: CASSPLAGGVNEQFF. CDR3 bases: TGTGCCAGCAGTCCCTTAGCGGGGGGAGTCAATGAGCAGTTCTTC.